Sequencing of this T cell receptor beta chain was carried out in a study of T cell responses to AZD1222 COVID-19 vaccine. Findings and caveats of the study: Possibly, clonal diversity was underestimated; donors were largely white British and included more females.

Germline CDR1 and CDR2: LGHDT and YNNKEL (reference sequence). The CDR3 sequence is 15 residues long. V trimming: 3 bases; J trimming: 9 bases; junction bases outside the gene matches: 9. TCRdb keeps only in-frame clones here, not all; method: immunoSEQ multiplex PCR. The sample lists some 130,000 clones, approximately 83% occurring once. Concerning this clone itself: As yet, its antigen is unknown.

This material consisted of peripheral blood, taken on day 0 of AZD1222 vaccination. The V gene is TRBV3-1 (or the pseudogene TRBV3-2), the J gene TRBJ2-5, with TRBD2 identical over 11 bases. The sequence derives from an adult in good health. CDR3 in amino acids: CASSHATSGAESQYF. CDR3 DNA: TGTGCCAGCAGCCACGCGACTAGCGGGGCTGAATCCCAGTACTTC.